The 29 T cell receptor beta chains in this list originate from one sample, sequenced in a study of cytomegalovirus exposure and HLA in healthy donors. Primers for the PCR totalled 60 Vbeta and 13 Jbeta. Only in-frame clones appear in the TCRdb table, and some are missing; sequencing was by immunoSEQ multiplex PCR. This table holds 150,000 to 200,000 clones, roughly 80% found once. The sequenced sample consisted of PBMCs. These TCRs come from a human donor in good health.

The table lists this clone with a count of one. The V call is TRBV7-8, the J call TRBJ2-1; 7 bases map to TRBD1. The CDR3 loop spans 15 amino acids. The V and J ends lost 8 bases and 4 bases, in that order; junction bases with no gene match: 11. Germline-derived CDR1 and CDR2 are SGHVS and FQNEAQ. The CDR3 protein is CASAPLPTGYNEQFF. The CDR3 nucleotides are TGTGCCAGCGCGCCACTTCCGACAGGGTACAATGAGCAGTTCTTC.

This chain links TRBV9 with TRBJ2-3, with 9 bases that match TRBD2. The trim removed 2 bases at V and 0 bases at J, leaving 4 bases unmatched. This CDR3 is 16 amino acids long. In germline, CDR1 is SGDLS, CDR2 YYNGEE. The CDR3 nucleotides are TGTGCCAGCAGCGTGCCTAGCGGGGTGAGCACAGATACGCAGTATTTT. Its translation is CASSVPSGVSTDTQYF.

The rearrangement uses TRBV7-2 and TRBJ2-7; 8 nucleotides align to TRBD2. This CDR3 comprises 15 residues. The V and J ends lost 5 bases and 1 base, in that order; junction bases with no gene match: 7. CDR1 and CDR2 from the germline V gene are SGHTA and FQGNSA. In nucleotides, the CDR3 is TGTGCCAGCAGCCAAGTCACGGGGGGGTCCTACGAGCAGTACTTC. Its translation: CASSQVTGGSYEQYF.

This chain links TRBV6-1 with TRBJ1-2; D perhaps matches TRBD1 (5 bases). CDR1 MNHNS and CDR2 SASEGT come from the germline V gene. The CDR3 consists of 15 residues. V was cut by 8 bases and J by 7 bases, with 23 bases left in between. The CDR3 reads CASFFRVSTDGGYTF. The CDR3, as DNA: TGTGCCAGCTTCTTCAGGGTTTCGACTGACGGTGGCTACACCTTC.

This clone showed up just once. J is TRBJ2-6 and V is TRBV9, with TRBD1 matching 7 bases. Germline V CDR1 and CDR2: SGDLS, YYNGEE. This CDR3 region has 16 residues. The junction had 3 bases not matched to a gene; V was cut back by 0 bases and J by 3 bases. CDR3 nucleotide sequence: TGTGCCAGCAGCGTAGGGAACAGGGGTGGGGCCAACGTCCTGACTTTC. Translation gives CASSVGNRGGANVLTF.

The chain recombines TRBV6-6 with TRBJ2-5; TRBD2 matches at 8 bases. The CDR3 length is 14 residues. Germline CDR1 and CDR2: MNHNY and SVGAGI (reference sequence). V gave up 7 bases and J gave up 5 bases; unmatched junction bases: 9. In DNA, the CDR3 is TGTGCCAGCAACGAAGCGGGGGTAGGGGAGACCCAGTACTTC. Its translation: CASNEAGVGETQYF.

CDR3 nucleotide sequence: TGCAGCGTTGGATTGCGTGACAGGGACTATGGCTACACCTTC. This encodes CSVGLRDRDYGYTF. This chain connects TRBV29-1 to TRBJ1-2; 7 bases align to TRBD1. From germline, CDR1 is SQVTM and CDR2 ANQGSEA. V dropped 4 bases and J dropped 3; count of bases not matched to a gene: 8. The CDR3 spans 14 residues.

This sequence joins TRBV2 and TRBJ1-2, with TRBD1 matching over 8 bases. With 6 bases clipped from V and 5 bases from J, the junction kept 5 bases outside the gene matches. The germline CDR1 and CDR2 sequences are SNHLY and FYNNEI. The CDR3 spans 13 residues. CDR3 in DNA: TGTGCCAGCAGCGAGGGGACAGGTTATGGCTACACCTTC. Its translation is CASSEGTGYGYTF.

The chain links TRBV11-2 to TRBJ2-5; D not resolved. Trimming removed 1 base at V and 5 bases at J, with 14 bases between. Germline CDR1 reads SGHAT; CDR2 reads FQNNGV. The CDR3 length is 15 residues. The CDR3 protein is CASSLVGTAGETQYF. CDR3 coding DNA: TGTGCCAGCAGCTTAGTGGGCACTGCTGGGGAGACCCAGTACTTC.

The chain has TRBV5-1 and TRBJ2-5; 9 bases match TRBD1. V trimming: 0 bases; J trimming: 5 bases; junction bases outside the gene matches: 8. The CDR3 has 16 amino acids. Germline V gene lookup returns CDR1 SGHRS and CDR2 YFSETQ. CDR3 sequence (DNA): TGCGCCAGCAGCTTGGCCTTACAGGGGGCGGGGGAGACCCAGTACTTC. It is translated as CASSLALQGAGETQYF.

The genes are TRBV4-3 and TRBJ2-1; 9 bases are shared with TRBD2. The CDR3 length is 15 residues. Germline CDR1 LGHNA, CDR2 YSLEER. The trim removed 3 bases at V and 6 bases at J, leaving 6 bases unmatched. CDR3: CASSHLAGSTNEQFF. In DNA form, the CDR3 reads TGCGCCAGCAGCCATCTAGCGGGGTCCACCAATGAGCAGTTCTTC.

The gene calls are TRBV6-5 and TRBJ2-4; possibly TRBD2 for D (6 bases). The CDR3 covers 15 residues. Germline V gene sequence: CDR1 MNHEY, CDR2 SVGAGI. With 2 bases removed from V and 8 bases from J, the gap between germline ends came to 16 bases. The CDR3 here is CASSYGPGGWDIQYF. The CDR3 nucleotides are TGTGCCAGCAGTTACGGGCCCGGGGGATGGGACATTCAGTACTTC.

This clone came up a few times. The V and J genes are TRBV5-8 and TRBJ1-6; D may be TRBD1 (5 bases). Trimming took 0 bases from V and 2 from J, leaving 12 bases between them. The CDR3 loop spans 17 amino acids. Germline loops: CDR1 SGHTS, CDR2 YDEGEE. The CDR3 loop is CASSLETDFTYNSPLHF. The CDR3 nucleotides are TGTGCCAGCAGCTTGGAGACAGATTTTACCTATAATTCACCCCTCCACTTT.

The chain employs TRBV20-1 and TRBJ1-3; D gene uncertain. Germline V gene lookup returns CDR1 DFQATT and CDR2 SNEGSKA (reference sequence). V dropped 6 bases and J dropped 3 bases, with 6 bases sitting between them. There are 11 residues in the CDR3. CDR3 sequence (DNA): TGCAGTGCCCCTTTTGGAAACACCATATATTTT. Amino acid sequence: CSAPFGNTIYF.

The chain couples TRBV2 to TRBJ1-5; D might be TRBD1 (6 bases). The V gene's germline CDR1 is SNHLY and CDR2 FYNNEI. The CDR3 extends over 14 amino acids. V was shortened by 1 base and J by 2 bases, with 6 bases between the two germline ends. Written as DNA, the CDR3 is TGTGCCAGCAGTGAAGAGGGGGGCAATCAGCCCCAGCATTTT. This codes for CASSEEGGNQPQHF. Full variable domain (rest looked up from reference TRBV2 and TRBJ1-5): EPEVTQTPSHQVTQMGQEVILRCVPISNHLYFYWYRQILGQKVEFLVSFYNNEISEKSEIFDDQFSVERPDGSNFTLKIRSTKLEDSAMYFCASSEEGGNQPQHFGDGTRLSIL.

V is TRBV6-5 and J is TRBJ1-5; 8 bases map to TRBD1. The CDR3 is made up of 13 amino acids. V gave up 7 bases and J gave up 3 bases; unmatched junction bases: 2. Germline CDR1 reads MNHEY; CDR2 reads SVGAGI. The CDR3 is CASKTGANQPQHF. The CDR3 region has the DNA TGTGCCAGCAAGACAGGGGCCAATCAGCCCCAGCATTTT.

The rearrangement uses TRBV2 and TRBJ2-5, with 9 bases lining up with TRBD2. Germline-derived CDR1 and CDR2 are SNHLY and FYNNEI. CDR3 length equals 15 residues. Trimming took 2 bases from V and 7 from J; bases not matched to a gene: 8. CDR3 coding DNA: TGTGCCAGCAGTGAACTAGCGGGATATTTCGGGACCCAGTACTTC. The encoded protein is CASSELAGYFGTQYF.

This CDR3 reads CASSTGGTEAFF. The DNA for the CDR3 is TGTGCCAGCAGTACAGGGGGCACTGAAGCTTTCTTT. The J gene is TRBJ1-1, the V gene TRBV2; 8 bases fit TRBD1. Looked up from germline, CDR1 is SNHLY and CDR2 is FYNNEI. The CDR3 is made up of 12 amino acids. The J segment lost 4 bases and the V segment lost 5 bases, leaving 0 bases of the junction unmatched.

The chain's CDR3 is CASSPRQGGLYEQYF. CDR3 nucleotide sequence: TGTGCCAGCAGCCCAAGACAGGGGGGGCTCTACGAGCAGTACTTC. The chain is built from TRBV7-2 and TRBJ2-7; 9 positions match TRBD1. CDR1 and CDR2 (germline): SGHTA, FQGNSA. The CDR3 is made up of 15 amino acids. The V gene end was trimmed by 5 bases and the J gene end by 3 bases; junction bases not matched to a gene: 8.

This chain joins TRBV2 and TRBJ2-5, with D tentatively TRBD1 (6 bases). Germline V CDR1 and CDR2: SNHLY, FYNNEI. Trimming cost V 3 bases and J 4 bases, with 6 bases left between them. The CDR3 is made up of 12 amino acids. The CDR3 is CASSEDRETQYF. The CDR3 DNA reads TGTGCCAGCAGTGAGGACAGAGAGACCCAGTACTTC.

The rearrangement joins TRBV7-2 to TRBJ2-5, with D perhaps matching TRBD2 (6 bases). The CDR3 totals 15 residues. Germline lookup yields CDR1 SGHTA and CDR2 FQGNSA. The V end lost 4 bases, the J end lost 4 bases, and 16 bases lay between the germline ends. In DNA, the CDR3 is TGTGCCAGCAGCTCTGCAGGGATGGGGGGAGAGACCCAGTACTTC. Its translation: CASSSAGMGGETQYF.

This clone was seen a single time. V usage is TRBV13 and J usage is TRBJ1-1, with 9 bases identical to TRBD1. This CDR3 region has 16 residues. Germline assignment: CDR1 PRHDT and CDR2 FYEKMQ (reference sequence). The V gene end was trimmed by 5 bases and the J gene end by 6 bases; junction bases not matched to a gene: 13. This CDR3 is CASSPRDRELVAEAFF. The DNA for the CDR3 is TGTGCCAGCAGCCCACGGGACAGGGAATTAGTCGCTGAAGCTTTCTTT.

The chain carries TRBV19 and TRBJ2-2; 7 bases line up with TRBD1. Unmatched junction bases numbered 10, after V lost 5 bases and J lost 7 bases. Germline V gives CDR1 LNHDA, CDR2 SQIVND (reference sequence). The CDR3 extends over 15 amino acids. The CDR3 coding sequence is TGTGCCAGTAGTCCGACAGGGCGGTGGGGCGGGGAGCTGTTTTTT. It yields the protein CASSPTGRWGGELFF.

J is TRBJ2-1 and V is TRBV5-4; TRBD2 aligns across 13 bases. CDR3 length equals 13 residues. CDR1 SGHNT and CDR2 YYREEE come from the germline V gene (reference sequence). V shed 3 bases and J 13 bases; nucleotides not matched to a gene: 4. Here the CDR3 DNA reads TGTGCCAGCAGCTGGGGACTAGCGGGGATCCAGTTCTTC. Protein product: CASSWGLAGIQFF. The variable domain in full, with the rest retrieved from reference TRBV5-4 and TRBJ2-1, is ETGVTQSPTHLIKTRGQQVTLRCSSQSGHNTVSWYQQALGQGPQFIFQYYREEENGRGNFPPRFSGLQFPNYSSELNVNALELDDSALYLCASSWGLAGIQFFGPGTRLTVL.

The chain links TRBV5-4 to TRBJ1-1, with D uncertain. Germline V gives CDR1 SGHNT, CDR2 YYREEE (reference sequence). There are 13 residues in the CDR3. The V end lost 0 bases, the J end lost 2 bases, and 5 bases lay between the germline ends. CDR3 nucleotides: TGTGCCAGCAGCTTGGACAGAAACACTGAAGCTTTCTTT. This gives the protein CASSLDRNTEAFF.

V gene TRBV4-1 combines with J gene TRBJ2-1; 8 bases align to TRBD1. Germline V lookup: CDR1 MGHRA, CDR2 YSYEKL. V trimming: 1 base; J trimming: 4 bases; junction bases outside the gene matches: 0. The CDR3 is 14 residues long. CDR3 sequence reads: CASSQGQGYNEQFF. In DNA, the CDR3 is TGCGCCAGCAGCCAAGGACAGGGGTACAATGAGCAGTTCTTC.

The chain is built from TRBV9 and TRBJ2-3, with 7 bases matching TRBD2. CDR1 is SGDLS, CDR2 YYNGEE, per germline. The ends lost 3 bases at V and 3 bases at J; junction bases unmatched: 16. The CDR3 is made up of 18 amino acids. CDR3 nucleotides: TGTGCCAGCAGCGCCCGACCGGGTTTGGCGGGAGTAACAGATACGCAGTATTTT. This sequence encodes CASSARPGLAGVTDTQYF.

The table lists this clone with a count of one. The chain joins TRBV5-8 to TRBJ2-5; TRBD2 is a possible D gene (5 bases). Germline V gene lookup returns CDR1 SGHTS and CDR2 YDEGEE. Deletions cut 4 bases from V and 5 bases from J, with 18 bases between. The CDR3 runs 15 residues. The CDR3 bases are TGTGCCAGCAGCCCTCCGACCGACTACGTCGAGACCCAGTACTTC. Translating gives CASSPPTDYVETQYF.

V and J are TRBV2 and TRBJ2-1, with unresolved D. CDR1 SNHLY and CDR2 FYNNEI come from the germline V gene. There are 15 residues in the CDR3. Trimming took 2 bases from V and 5 from J, leaving 13 bases between them. The CDR3 loop is CASSELVSRDNEQFF. CDR3 nucleotides: TGTGCCAGCAGTGAATTGGTTAGCCGTGACAATGAGCAGTTCTTC.